This T cell receptor beta chain emerged from a study of identical twins. CDR3 length: 15 amino acids. Trimming cost V 4 bases and J 0 bases, with 12 bases left between them. Germline assignment: CDR1 SGHTA and CDR2 FQGNSA. Template switching added a universal primer site; cDNA carried unique molecular identifiers. In TCRdb, the 5' RACE reads were re-called with MiXCR into one record per CDR3 protein. This sample carries 500,000 to 650,000 distinct CDR3 sequences, 20% to 25% of them seen once, and the ten largest clones take approximately 0.49%. In its sample, this clonotype was seen a few times. Healthy Caucasians provided all donations. These data were also filed under a second study, of yellow fever vaccine responses in identical twins. According to that study: In identical twins, vaccine T cell responses appeared partly shared and partly individual.

The source is a young woman in good health. The chain has TRBV7-2 and TRBJ1-1, with D unclear. Sequencing used CD4+ T cells sorted from blood. The CDR3 spells CASSSPWPLNTEAFF. The DNA of the CDR3 is TGTGCCAGCAGCTCCCCTTGGCCCCTGAACACTGAAGCTTTCTTT.